This T cell receptor beta chain was profiled in a study of OX40 agonist ivuxolimab in advanced cancers. Germline V CDR1 and CDR2: PRHDT, FYEKMQ (reference sequence). This CDR3 contains 14 residues. With 7 bases clipped from V and 4 bases from J, the junction kept 7 bases outside the gene matches. Libraries were prepared by immunoSEQ multiplex PCR; TCRdb keeps only in-frame clonotypes and omits some of them. The data contain 95,000 to 150,000 clones, roughly 95% of them singletons. The sample was CD4+ or CD8+ T cells sorted from blood, taken in a trial of the OX40 agonist ivuxolimab. J is TRBJ2-3 and V is TRBV13; 8 nucleotides align to TRBD2. This sequence was found in an adult with an advanced solid tumor such as melanoma, head and neck, liver or kidney cancer. The CDR3 DNA sequence: TGTGCCAGCACCACCACGGGGGGGGCAGATACGCAGTATTTT. Its protein is CASTTTGGADTQYF.